These T cell receptor beta chains were read from a single sample in a study of T cell changes during pregnancy in multiple sclerosis. Profiled with immunoSEQ multiplex PCR; TCRdb holds only in-frame clones, not every one. This table has just under 70,000 clones, more than 80% appearing once. Sample: peripheral blood, taken in the second trimester of pregnancy. All receptors come from a female donor with multiple sclerosis, enrolled in a pregnancy study. The CDR3 runs from the conserved cysteine through the conserved F or W. D genes are given only for firm matches. Part of the rows lack a size; the others show once, few, many or a class for expanded clones.

>14|TRBJ1-1|-|-|TRBV7-2
TGTGCCAGCAGCCTACAGGGCTCGAACACTGAAGCTTTCTTT
CASSLQGSNTEAFF
>14|TRBJ1-1|few|-|TRBV4-2
TGTGCCAGCAGCCAAGAGGGGGCCAACACTGAAGCTTTCTTT
CASSQEGANTEAFF
>15|TRBJ1-4|-|-|TRBV5-1
TGCGCCAGCAGCCAACCAGGAGGTCTGAATGAAAAACTGTTTTTT
CASSQPGGLNEKLFF
>14|TRBJ1-1|-|-|TRBV11-3
TGTGCCAGCAGCTTAAACGGTCCTCTGGCTGAAGCTTTCTTT
CASSLNGPLAEAFF
>15|TRBJ2-1|-|TRBD2|TRBV4-1
TGCGCCAGCAGCCCCCACGGGAGGGGTTACAATGAGCAGTTCTTC
CASSPHGRGYNEQFF
>12|TRBJ1-1|few|-|TRBV7-9
TGTGCCAGCGGTCGGGAGAACACTGAAGCTTTCTTT
CASGRENTEAFF
>16|TRBJ1-4|-|TRBD1|TRBV6-6
TGTGCCAGCAGCCAAGGATGGGGGGACAGGGATGAAAAACTGTTTTTT
CASSQGWGDRDEKLFF
>15|TRBJ1-3|-|-|TRBV6-1
TGTGCCAGCAGTGAAGGCGACAGCTCTGGAAACACCATATATTTT
CASSEGDSSGNTIYF
>15|TRBJ2-1|-|-|TRBV7-2
TGTGCCAGCAGGGGCATGGGGGGCTCCTACAATGAGCAGTTCTTC
CASRGMGGSYNEQFF
>17|TRBJ2-6|-|-|TRBV4-2
TGTGCCAGCAGCCAATTGGACAGCAGCTCTGGGGCCAACGTCCTGACTTTC
CASSQLDSSSGANVLTF
>15|TRBJ2-1|-|TRBD2|TRBV7-3
TGTGCCAGCAGCTGGGGACTAGTAAGTGGCAATGAGCAGTTCTTC
CASSWGLVSGNEQFF
>17|TRBJ2-7|once|TRBD1|TRBV7-8
TGTGCCAGCAGCTTAGAGCCCGACAGGGCAAGCTCCTACGAGCAGTACTTC
CASSLEPDRASSYEQYF
>17|TRBJ2-1|-|TRBD2|TRBV5-6
TGTGCCAGCAGCTTGGGGACTAGCGGGGGGGCATACAATGAGCAGTTCTTC
CASSLGTSGGAYNEQFF
>13|TRBJ2-2|medium-sized|-|TRBV6-4
TGTGCCAGCAGTGAGTCTAGCACCGGGGAGCTGTTTTTT
CASSESSTGELFF
>16|TRBJ2-1|once|-|TRBV27
TGTGCCAGCAGTTTATGGTTGGGGGGTTTACGCAATGAGCAGTTCTTC
CASSLWLGGLRNEQFF
>14|TRBJ2-1|-|TRBD1|TRBV6-5
TGTGCCAGCAGCGGGACAGGGACTCAAAATGAGCAGTTCTTC
CASSGTGTQNEQFF